Each of the 29 T cell receptor beta chains below was sequenced from the same sample in a study of T cells in Graves' hyperthyroidism and ophthalmopathy. RNA transcripts were the template for amplifying TCR beta CDR3 regions. An initial round of RT-PCR targeting the TCR CDR3 relied on the HTBI primer set. TCRdb itself ran the multiplex PCR reads through MiXCR, one entry per CDR3 protein. The table shows around 350,000 distinct CDR3 sequences, with around 15% occurring only once. The sequenced sample was blood. These receptors were obtained from a woman in her fifties or sixties with Graves' ophthalmopathy.

This clonotype was seen ten or more times. This sequence joins TRBV2 and TRBJ2-7, with D possibly matching TRBD2 (6 bases). The germline V gene has CDR1 SNHLY and CDR2 FYNNEI. Trimming shortened V by 5 bases and J by 5 bases, and 19 bases separated the two germline ends. CDR3 size: 15 residues. CDR3 bases: TGTGCCAGCAGTACCTACGGGACTCCCTTGAACGAGCAGTACTTC. It translates to CASSTYGTPLNEQYF.

This clonotype was observed a few times. The CDR3 coding sequence is TGCAGTGCTAGGGTGGTCGGCGAACCCTACGAGCAGTACTTC. Translation: CSARVVGEPYEQYF. The rearrangement uses TRBV20-1 and TRBJ2-7; D is unresolved. Germline V gene sequence: CDR1 DFQATT, CDR2 SNEGSKA (reference sequence). The CDR3 covers 14 residues. Trimming removed 3 bases from V and 2 bases from J, with 14 bases in between.

This clonotype has only a few counts. The J gene is TRBJ2-2, the V gene TRBV7-9; D is ambiguous. CDR3 size: 15 residues. Germline V gene lookup returns CDR1 SEHNR and CDR2 FQNEAQ (reference sequence). V lost 8 bases, J lost 4 bases, and 17 bases lay in between. The CDR3 spells CASSPLAATTGELFF. The CDR3 DNA sequence: TGTGCCAGCTCCCCTCTGGCTGCCACCACCGGGGAGCTGTTTTTT. Full variable domain (outside the CDR3, taken from reference TRBV7-9 and TRBJ2-2): DTGVSQNPRHKITKRGQNVTFRCDPISEHNRLYWYRQTLGQGPEFLTYFQNEAQLEKSRLLSDRFSAERPKGSFSTLEIQRTEQGDSAMYLCASSPLAATTGELFFGEGSRLTVL.

This clonotype was observed many times. This chain connects TRBV3-1 to TRBJ2-7; the D gene is possibly TRBD2 (6 bases). V was cut by 0 bases and J by 2 bases, with 11 bases left in between. Germline V gene data show CDR1 as LGHDT and CDR2 as YNNKEL (reference sequence). The CDR3 has 15 residues. The CDR3 DNA reads TGTGCCAGCAGCCAAGAGGCAGGGAGGCCCTACGAGCAGTACTTC. This gives the protein CASSQEAGRPYEQYF.

This clonotype was counted many times. The J gene is TRBJ2-3, the V gene TRBV12-3 or TRBV12-4, with 8 bases identical to TRBD1. V trimming: 5 bases; J trimming: 1 base; junction bases outside the gene matches: 2. This CDR3 is 14 amino acids long. The chain's CDR3 is CASSDRGGTDTQYF. Here the CDR3 DNA reads TGTGCCAGCAGTGACAGGGGAGGCACAGATACGCAGTATTTT.

This clonotype was recorded at least ten times. The chain is built from TRBV14 and TRBJ2-1; TRBD1 agrees at 9 bases. Per germline, CDR1 SGHDN and CDR2 FVKESK. The CDR3 has 16 residues. V was clipped by 2 bases and J by 7 bases; unmatched bases: 9. The CDR3 protein is CASSQRTGGSRNEQFF. CDR3 in DNA: TGTGCCAGCAGCCAAAGAACAGGGGGCTCGCGTAATGAGCAGTTCTTC.

This clonotype was recorded at least ten times. V and J are TRBV7-3 and TRBJ2-3, with D possibly matching TRBD1 (6 bases). Trimming pared 2 bases from V and 2 bases from J, leaving 14 bases between. The CDR3 spans 16 residues. Germline V CDR1 and CDR2: SGHTA, FQGTGA. The CDR3 DNA sequence: TGTGCCAGCAGCTTAGCGTCAGGGGCGTACACAGATACGCAGTATTTT. Its protein product is CASSLASGAYTDTQYF.

V and J are TRBV7-9 and TRBJ1-1; tentative D call: TRBD1 (5 bases). The CDR3 has 14 amino acids. Germline CDR1 and CDR2: SEHNR and FQNEAQ (reference sequence). Trimming took 11 bases from V and 0 from J, leaving 16 bases between them. In DNA, the CDR3 is TGTGCCGCACGGGGCGCGGGCATGAACACTGAAGCTTTCTTT. Translated: CAARGAGMNTEAFF. Combining the CDR3 with reference TRBV7-9 and TRBJ1-1 gives the whole variable domain DTGVSQNPRHKITKRGQNVTFRCDPISEHNRLYWYRQTLGQGPEFLTYFQNEAQLEKSRLLSDRFSAERPKGSFSTLEIQRTEQGDSAMYLCAARGAGMNTEAFFGQGTRLTVV.

This clonotype was detected ten times or more. This rearrangement joins TRBV5-1 to TRBJ2-7; TRBD2 is a possible D gene (6 bases). This CDR3 has 16 residues. V was trimmed by 0 bases and J by 0 bases, leaving 13 bases between them. The V gene's germline CDR1 is SGHRS and CDR2 YFSETQ. The CDR3 spells CASSLATGDYSYEQYF. In DNA form, the CDR3 reads TGCGCCAGCAGCTTGGCCACGGGAGACTACTCCTACGAGCAGTACTTC.

This chain links TRBV27 with TRBJ1-6; TRBD1 aligns across 9 bases. The CDR3 length is 15 residues. V shed 5 bases, J shed 7 bases, and the junction held 6 bases outside the gene matches. Germline V CDR1 and CDR2: MNHEY, SMNVEV (reference sequence). The CDR3 sequence is CASSLNDRGNSPLHF. The CDR3 nucleotides read TGTGCCAGCAGTCTGAATGACAGGGGGAATTCACCCCTCCACTTT.

This clonotype was recorded at least ten times. The chain is built from TRBV6-2 or TRBV6-3 and TRBJ1-5; 7 nucleotides align to TRBD1. The CDR3 has 13 residues. Germline CDR1 reads MNHEY; CDR2 reads SVGEGT. With 6 bases clipped from V and 2 bases from J, the junction kept 1 base outside the gene matches. As DNA, the CDR3 is TGTGCCAGCAGGCAGGGGGGCAATCAGCCCCAGCATTTT. This codes for CASRQGGNQPQHF.

This clonotype has at least ten counts. The chain couples TRBV7-2 to TRBJ2-4; D not certain. V gave up 1 base and J gave up 4 bases, with 23 bases separating them. Germline V CDR1 and CDR2: SGHTA, FQGNSA. The CDR3 runs 19 residues. The DNA of the CDR3 is TGTGCCAGCAGCTTAGGCTTTAGGCAGTCGGGTTCGCAGAAAAACATTCAGTACTTC. It yields the protein CASSLGFRQSGSQKNIQYF.

This clonotype was seen repeatedly, ten times or more. The V gene is TRBV28, the J gene TRBJ1-1; no reliable D call. Germline V CDR1 and CDR2: MDHEN, SYDVKM. V lost 5 bases to trimming and J lost 6 bases, with 7 bases between them. This CDR3 is 11 amino acids long. CDR3 loop: CASSVRAEAFF. CDR3 DNA: TGTGCCAGCAGTGTTAGGGCTGAAGCTTTCTTT.

The chain carries TRBV2 and TRBJ1-4; 9 nucleotides match TRBD1. Germline CDR1 SNHLY, CDR2 FYNNEI. This CDR3 comprises 15 residues. V shed 6 bases and J 6 bases; nucleotides not matched to a gene: 8. In nucleotides, the CDR3 is TGTGCCAGCAGGGCTGGGACAGGGCGTGATGAAAAACTGTTTTTT. It encodes CASRAGTGRDEKLFF.

The V and J genes are TRBV19 and TRBJ2-1; D uncertain. The CDR3 covers 16 residues. Germline V lookup: CDR1 LNHDA, CDR2 SQIVND (reference sequence). Trimming cost V 2 bases and J 3 bases, with 14 bases left between them. The CDR3 sequence is CASSIQRTPGYNEQFF. Written as DNA, the CDR3 is TGTGCCAGTAGTATACAACGCACTCCCGGCTACAATGAGCAGTTCTTC.

The rearrangement joins TRBV5-6 to TRBJ2-7, with 11 nucleotides matching TRBD2. The CDR3 runs to 14 residues. Germline V gene lookup returns CDR1 SGHDT and CDR2 YYEEEE. The V segment lost 3 bases and the J segment 9 bases; nucleotides outside the gene matches: 8. CDR3: CASSSGLAGLRQYF. In nucleotides, the CDR3 is TGTGCCAGCAGCTCCGGACTAGCGGGCCTGAGGCAGTACTTC.

This clonotype was recorded at least ten times. V gene TRBV6-1 combines with J gene TRBJ2-1; D gene uncertain. The CDR3 consists of 13 residues. Germline V gene data show CDR1 as MNHNS and CDR2 as SASEGT. V was cut by 7 bases and J by 2 bases, with 9 bases left in between. The CDR3 region has the DNA TGTGCCAGCACGGACGGCACCTACAATGAGCAGTTCTTC. Amino acids: CASTDGTYNEQFF.

This clonotype has a count of ten or more. This chain joins TRBV5-1 and TRBJ2-1; D is perhaps TRBD2 (6 bases). Germline CDR1 and CDR2: SGHRS and YFSETQ. This CDR3 comprises 17 residues. The V end was cut by 4 bases, the J end by 2 bases, with 19 bases between. As DNA, the CDR3 is TGCGCCAGCAGCCGCCGGTCGGCGGGCGGGACCTACAATGAGCAGTTCTTC. This encodes CASSRRSAGGTYNEQFF.

This clonotype was seen ten or more times. The J gene is TRBJ2-7, the V gene TRBV5-5; TRBD2 agrees at 9 bases. This CDR3 is 15 amino acids long. V lost 4 bases to trimming and J lost 4 bases; unmatched junction nucleotides: 9. CDR1 and CDR2 from the germline V gene are SGHKS and YYEKEE (reference sequence). The CDR3 sequence: CASSLSGSNPYEQYF. The CDR3 bases are TGTGCCAGCAGCCTTAGCGGGAGTAACCCTTACGAGCAGTACTTC.

Only a few counts were recorded for this clonotype. This sequence joins TRBV12-3 or TRBV12-4 and TRBJ1-5; 7 bases agree with TRBD1. Trimming took 6 bases from V and 2 from J; bases not matched to a gene: 4. CDR3 length equals 14 residues. The CDR3 protein is CASSLQGGNQPQHF. CDR3 in DNA: TGTGCCAGCAGCCTCCAGGGGGGCAATCAGCCCCAGCATTTT.

The V and J genes are TRBV6-1 and TRBJ1-2, with D unresolved. CDR1 and CDR2 (germline): MNHNS, SASEGT. There are 15 residues in the CDR3. V was shortened by 6 bases and J by 3 bases, with 17 bases between the two germline ends. The CDR3 region has the DNA TGTGCCAGCAGGACCCCGTGGGGAGGCGACTATGGCTACACCTTC. This sequence encodes CASRTPWGGDYGYTF.

This clonotype was observed many times. This chain links TRBV28 with TRBJ2-5; TRBD2 aligns across 12 bases. The CDR3 spans 15 residues. Trimming took 5 bases from V and 5 from J; bases not matched to a gene: 6. The germline V gene encodes CDR1 MDHEN and CDR2 SYDVKM. In DNA form, the CDR3 reads TGTGCCAGCAGTCCCCTAGCGGGAGGGTCCGAGACCCAGTACTTC. Amino acid sequence: CASSPLAGGSETQYF.

This clonotype was seen ten or more times. J is TRBJ2-7 and V is TRBV7-9; 12 bases map to TRBD2. Germline V gene lookup returns CDR1 SEHNR and CDR2 FQNEAQ (reference sequence). The CDR3 has 15 amino acids. J gave up 1 base and V 4 bases, and 2 bases lay outside the gene matches. CDR3 in DNA: TGTGCCAGCAGCTCGACTAGCGGGAGTTCCTACGAGCAGTACTTC. Protein sequence: CASSSTSGSSYEQYF.

For the CDR3, the DNA is TGCGCCAGCAAGACGCAAGCCGCGATCCAAGAGACCCAGTACTTC. As protein: CASKTQAAIQETQYF. The gene calls are TRBV5-1 and TRBJ2-5; D unresolved. The V and J ends lost 6 bases and 1 base respectively, with 16 bases between them. CDR1 and CDR2 from the germline V gene are SGHRS and YFSETQ. This CDR3 contains 15 residues.

The V and J genes are TRBV24-1 and TRBJ2-1; tentatively, D is TRBD2 (6 bases). The ends were cut back, 3 bases at V and 8 bases at J, with 22 bases in the middle. The CDR3 spans 17 residues. Germline V gene data show CDR1 as KGHDR and CDR2 as SFDVKD. The CDR3 coding sequence is TGTGCCACCAGTGATCCGGCCCCGGGCGGGGATCGGGATGAGCAGTTCTTC. Amino acids: CATSDPAPGGDRDEQFF.

Regarding this clonotype: With a much larger clone just one base away, this may be a read error. The chain recombines TRBV7-9 with TRBJ1-2, with 9 bases aligning to TRBD1. Trimming removed 4 bases from V and 3 bases from J; junction bases left unmatched: 3. Germline V CDR1 and CDR2: SEHNR, FQNEAQ (reference sequence). The CDR3 has 14 amino acids. The CDR3 nucleotides are TGTGCCAGCAGCTGGGACAGGGCCTACTATGGCTACACCTTC. Amino acids: CASSWDRAYYGYTF.

This clonotype has more than one count but fewer than ten. The chain couples TRBV6-4 to TRBJ1-5; D not resolved. CDR1 MRHNA and CDR2 SNTAGT come from the germline V gene. Trimming left V 9 bases short and J 4 bases short, with 7 bases between. CDR3 size: 11 residues. In DNA, the CDR3 is TGTGCCAGACGACTGAATCAGCCCCAGCATTTT. It specifies CARRLNQPQHF.

The sample holds many counts of this clonotype. The chain carries TRBV20-1 and TRBJ2-1; D uncertain. The CDR3 runs 13 residues. The germline CDR1 and CDR2 sequences are DFQATT and SNEGSKA (reference sequence). With 4 bases removed from V and 0 bases from J, the gap between germline ends came to 7 bases. This chain's CDR3 is CSAILSSYNEQFF. The CDR3 DNA follows: TGCAGTGCTATCCTGAGCTCCTACAATGAGCAGTTCTTC.

There are a few counts of this clonotype. This chain joins TRBV10-3 and TRBJ2-4, with D tentatively TRBD2 (5 bases). This CDR3 has 13 residues. Germline CDR1 and CDR2: ENHRY and SYGVKD. V gave up 6 bases and J gave up 3 bases, with 9 bases separating them. CDR3 bases: TGTGCCATCAGGGACTCTGGCAAAAACATTCAGTACTTC. Its translation is CAIRDSGKNIQYF.